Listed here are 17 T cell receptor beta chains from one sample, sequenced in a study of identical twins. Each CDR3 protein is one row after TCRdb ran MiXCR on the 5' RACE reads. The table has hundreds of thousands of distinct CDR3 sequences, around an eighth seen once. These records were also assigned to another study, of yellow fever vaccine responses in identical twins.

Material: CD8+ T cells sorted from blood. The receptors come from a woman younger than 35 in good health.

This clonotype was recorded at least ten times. CDR3 nucleotides: TGTGCCAGCAGCCAAGATTTGGCGACTGACGAGCAGTACTTC. It yields the protein CASSQDLATDEQYF. The V call is TRBV4-2, the J call TRBJ2-7; no clear D. The CDR3 loop spans 14 amino acids. Deletions cut 0 bases from V and 5 bases from J, with 11 bases between. The V gene's germline CDR1 is LGHNA and CDR2 YNFKEQ.

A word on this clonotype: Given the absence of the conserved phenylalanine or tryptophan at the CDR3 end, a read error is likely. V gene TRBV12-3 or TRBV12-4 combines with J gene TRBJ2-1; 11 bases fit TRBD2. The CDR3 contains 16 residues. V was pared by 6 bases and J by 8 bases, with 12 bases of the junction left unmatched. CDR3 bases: TGTGCCAGCAGGATTAGCGGGAGGGCCTACCCACATGAGCAGTTCCTC. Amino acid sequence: CASRISGRAYPHEQFL.

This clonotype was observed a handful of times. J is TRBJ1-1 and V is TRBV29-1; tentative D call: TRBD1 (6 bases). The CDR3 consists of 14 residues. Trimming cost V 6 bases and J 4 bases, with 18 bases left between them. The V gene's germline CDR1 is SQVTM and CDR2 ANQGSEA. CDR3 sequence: CSVLSSGGGTEAFF. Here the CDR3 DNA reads TGCAGCGTCCTATCCTCGGGAGGGGGCACTGAAGCTTTCTTT.

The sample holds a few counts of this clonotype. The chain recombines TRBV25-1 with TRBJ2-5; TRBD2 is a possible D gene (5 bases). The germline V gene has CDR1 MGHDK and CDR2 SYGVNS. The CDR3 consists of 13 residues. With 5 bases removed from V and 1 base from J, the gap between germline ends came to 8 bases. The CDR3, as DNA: TGTGCCAGCAGTTGGACTTTCCAAGAGACCCAGTACTTC. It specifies CASSWTFQETQYF. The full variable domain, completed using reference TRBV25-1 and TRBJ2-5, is EADIYQTPRYLVIGTGKKITLECSQTMGHDKMYWYQQDPGMELHLIHYSYGVNSTEKGDLSSESTVSRIRTEHFPLTLESARPSHTSQYLCASSWTFQETQYFGPGTRLLVL.

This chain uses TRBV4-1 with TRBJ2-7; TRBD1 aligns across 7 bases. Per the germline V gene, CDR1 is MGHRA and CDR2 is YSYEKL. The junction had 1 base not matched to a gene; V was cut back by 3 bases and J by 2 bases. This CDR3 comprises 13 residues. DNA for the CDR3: TGCGCCAGCAGCCAGGACAGGACCTACGAGCAGTACGTC. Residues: CASSQDRTYEQYV.

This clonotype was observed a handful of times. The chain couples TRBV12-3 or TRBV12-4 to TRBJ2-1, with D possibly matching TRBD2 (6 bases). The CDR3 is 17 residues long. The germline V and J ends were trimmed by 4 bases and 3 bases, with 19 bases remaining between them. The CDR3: CASSSLKEAGLYNEQFF. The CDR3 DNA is TGTGCCAGCAGTTCCTTGAAAGAAGCGGGCCTCTACAATGAGCAGTTCTTC.

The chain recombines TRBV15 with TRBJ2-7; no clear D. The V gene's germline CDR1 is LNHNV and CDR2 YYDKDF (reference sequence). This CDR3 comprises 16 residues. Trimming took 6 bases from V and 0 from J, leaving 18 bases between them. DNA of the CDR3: TGTGCCACCAGTTTACGACGGTCCCAGAGCTCCTACGAGCAGTACTTC. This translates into CATSLRRSQSSYEQYF.

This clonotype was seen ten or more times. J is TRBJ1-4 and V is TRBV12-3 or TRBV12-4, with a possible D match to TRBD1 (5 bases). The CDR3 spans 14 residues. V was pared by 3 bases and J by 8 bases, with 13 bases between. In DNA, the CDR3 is TGTGCCAGCAGTTTGGCAGGGCGGGGAGAAAAACTGTTTTTT. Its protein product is CASSLAGRGEKLFF.

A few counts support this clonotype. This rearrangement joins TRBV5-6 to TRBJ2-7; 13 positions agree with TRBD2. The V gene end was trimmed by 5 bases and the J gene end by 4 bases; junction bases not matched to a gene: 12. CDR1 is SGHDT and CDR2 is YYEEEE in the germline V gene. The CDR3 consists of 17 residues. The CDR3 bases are TGTGCCAGCAGTACCGGACTAGCGGGAGAGCGGTCTTACGAGCAGTACTTC. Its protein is CASSTGLAGERSYEQYF.

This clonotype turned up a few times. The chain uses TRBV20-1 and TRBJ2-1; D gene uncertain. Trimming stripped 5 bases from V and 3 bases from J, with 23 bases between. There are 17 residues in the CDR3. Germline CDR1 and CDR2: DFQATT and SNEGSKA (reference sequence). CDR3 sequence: CSAHNPVRVEVYNEQFF. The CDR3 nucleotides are TGCAGTGCTCACAATCCTGTTAGGGTTGAAGTCTACAATGAGCAGTTCTTC.

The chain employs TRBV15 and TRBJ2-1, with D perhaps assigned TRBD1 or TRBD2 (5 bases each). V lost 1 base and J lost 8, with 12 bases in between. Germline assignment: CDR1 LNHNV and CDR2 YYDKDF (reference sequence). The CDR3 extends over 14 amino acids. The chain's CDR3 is CATSRGEGWDEQFF. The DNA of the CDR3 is TGTGCCACCAGCAGAGGTGAGGGGTGGGATGAGCAGTTCTTC.

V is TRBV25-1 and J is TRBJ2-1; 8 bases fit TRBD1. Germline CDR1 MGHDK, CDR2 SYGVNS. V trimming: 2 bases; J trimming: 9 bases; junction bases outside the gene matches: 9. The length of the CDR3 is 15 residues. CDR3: CASSERTGLACEQFF. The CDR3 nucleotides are TGTGCCAGCAGTGAAAGGACAGGGTTGGCGTGTGAGCAGTTCTTC. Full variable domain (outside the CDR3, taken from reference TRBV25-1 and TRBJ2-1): EADIYQTPRYLVIGTGKKITLECSQTMGHDKMYWYQQDPGMELHLIHYSYGVNSTEKGDLSSESTVSRIRTEHFPLTLESARPSHTSQYLCASSERTGLACEQFFGPGTRLTVL.

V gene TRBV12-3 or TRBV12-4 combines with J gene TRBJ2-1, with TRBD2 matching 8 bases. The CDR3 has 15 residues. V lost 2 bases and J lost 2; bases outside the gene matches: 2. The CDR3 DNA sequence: TGTGCCAGCAGTTTACCTAGCGGGCCCTACAATGAGCAGTTCTTC. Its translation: CASSLPSGPYNEQFF.

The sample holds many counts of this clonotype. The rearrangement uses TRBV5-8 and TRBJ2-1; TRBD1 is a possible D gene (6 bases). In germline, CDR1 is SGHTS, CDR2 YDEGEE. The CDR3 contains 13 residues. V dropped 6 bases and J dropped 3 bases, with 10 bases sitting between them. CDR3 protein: CASTLQGYNEQFF. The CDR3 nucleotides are TGTGCCAGCACCCTACAGGGCTACAATGAGCAGTTCTTC.

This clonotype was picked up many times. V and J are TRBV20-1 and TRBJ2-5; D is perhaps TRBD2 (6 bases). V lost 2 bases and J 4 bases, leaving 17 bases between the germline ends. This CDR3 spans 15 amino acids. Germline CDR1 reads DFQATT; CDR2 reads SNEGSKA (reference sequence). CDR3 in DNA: TGCAGTGCTAGAAGTGCGGGGCTAGACTTAGAGACCCAGTACTTC. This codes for CSARSAGLDLETQYF.

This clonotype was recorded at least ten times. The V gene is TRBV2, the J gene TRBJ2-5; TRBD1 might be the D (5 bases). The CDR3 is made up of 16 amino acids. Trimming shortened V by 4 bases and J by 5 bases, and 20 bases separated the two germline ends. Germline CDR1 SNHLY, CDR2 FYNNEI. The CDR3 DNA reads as TGTGCCAGCAGTGCCCCAGGGTACACTTTAGGGGAGACCCAGTACTTC. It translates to CASSAPGYTLGETQYF. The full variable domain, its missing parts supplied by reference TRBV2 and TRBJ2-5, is EPEVTQTPSHQVTQMGQEVILRCVPISNHLYFYWYRQILGQKVEFLVSFYNNEISEKSEIFDDQFSVERPDGSNFTLKIRSTKLEDSAMYFCASSAPGYTLGETQYFGPGTRLLVL.

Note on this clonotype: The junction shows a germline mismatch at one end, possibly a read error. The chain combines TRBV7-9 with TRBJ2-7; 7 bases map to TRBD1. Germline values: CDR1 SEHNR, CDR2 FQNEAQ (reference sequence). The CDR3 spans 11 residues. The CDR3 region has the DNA TGTGCCAGCAGCTTACAGGGGGTCCTCCTCTTC. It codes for CASSLQGVLLF. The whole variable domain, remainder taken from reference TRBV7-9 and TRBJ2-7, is DTGVSQNPRHKITKRGQNVTFRCDPISEHNRLYWYRQTLGQGPEFLTYFQNEAQLEKSRLLSDRFSAERPKGSFSTLEIQRTEQGDSAMYLCASSLQGVLLFGPGTRLTVT.